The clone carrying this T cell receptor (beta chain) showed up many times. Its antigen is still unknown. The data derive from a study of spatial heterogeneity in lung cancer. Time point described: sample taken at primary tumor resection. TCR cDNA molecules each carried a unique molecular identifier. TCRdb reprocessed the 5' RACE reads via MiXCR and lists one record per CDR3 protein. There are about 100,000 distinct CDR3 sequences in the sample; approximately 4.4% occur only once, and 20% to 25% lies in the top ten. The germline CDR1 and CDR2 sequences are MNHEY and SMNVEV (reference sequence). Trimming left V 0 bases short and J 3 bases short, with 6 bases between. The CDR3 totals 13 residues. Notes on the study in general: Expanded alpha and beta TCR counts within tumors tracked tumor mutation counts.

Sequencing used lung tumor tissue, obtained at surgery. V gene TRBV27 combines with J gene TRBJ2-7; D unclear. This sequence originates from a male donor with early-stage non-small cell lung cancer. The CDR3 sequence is CASSLSGRYEQYF. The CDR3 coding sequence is TGTGCCAGCAGTTTATCAGGGCGCTACGAGCAGTACTTC.